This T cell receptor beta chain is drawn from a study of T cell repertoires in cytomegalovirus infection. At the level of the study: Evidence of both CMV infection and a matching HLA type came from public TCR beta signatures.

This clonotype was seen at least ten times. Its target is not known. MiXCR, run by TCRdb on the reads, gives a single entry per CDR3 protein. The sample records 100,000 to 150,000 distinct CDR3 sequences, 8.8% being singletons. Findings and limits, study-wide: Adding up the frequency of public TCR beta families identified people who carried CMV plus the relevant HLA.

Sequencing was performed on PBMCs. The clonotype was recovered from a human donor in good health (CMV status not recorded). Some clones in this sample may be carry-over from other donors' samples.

In nucleotides, the CDR3 is TGTGCCAGCAGCTTAGTGGCTAGCGCCCCACCAGATACGCAGTATTTT. It encodes CASSLVASAPPDTQYF. The V and J genes are TRBV7-2 and TRBJ2-3, with D possibly TRBD2 on 6 matching bases. The ends were cut back, 1 base at V and 4 bases at J, with 15 bases in the middle. The CDR3 has 16 residues. Germline V gene data show CDR1 as SGHTA and CDR2 as FQGNSA.